The source of this T cell receptor beta chain is a study of T cells expressing NK-cell markers. CDR3 length: 18 residues. Per germline, CDR1 SGHVS and CDR2 FQNEAQ. Each CDR3 protein gets one entry in TCRdb, which reprocessed the 5' RACE reads and gives no DNA. The table for this sample gives approximately 550,000 distinct CDR3 sequences. The V gene is TRBV7-8, the J gene TRBJ2-1; TCRdb proposes TRBD1, but this gene call is untestable without DNA. Material for sequencing was blood T cells: a sorted CD56 or NKG2C T cell subset, CD4+ or CD8+ T cells, or bulk PBMC T cells (not recorded which). The TCR was taken from a man aged 18 to 29 in good health. Here the CDR3 reads CASSLDGTGTSSYNEQFF. Full variable domain (rest looked up from reference TRBV7-8 and TRBJ2-1): GAGVSQSPRYKVAKRGQDVALRCDPISGHVSLFWYQQALGQGPEFLTYFQNEAQLDKSGLPSDRFFAERPEGSVSTLKIQRTQQEDSAVYLCASSLDGTGTSSYNEQFFGPGTRLTVL.